Listed here are 17 T cell receptor beta chains from one sample, sequenced in a study of blood T cell repertoires in COVID-19. The table came from immunoSEQ multiplex PCR; TCRdb's copy has only in-frame clones and leaves some out. Here the sample spans more than 300,000 clones, about 87% being singletons. The sequenced sample consisted of peripheral blood. The receptor set was obtained from a woman in her 30s with COVID-19, enrolled during active disease.

The chain links TRBV6-2 or TRBV6-3 to TRBJ2-1; no clear D. Trimming shortened V by 2 bases and J by 7 bases, and 9 bases separated the two germline ends. This CDR3 is built from 13 residues. In germline, CDR1 is MNHEY, CDR2 SVGEGT. The CDR3 DNA reads TGTGCCAGCAGTTACCAGCGCTTTAATGAGCAGTTCTTC. This codes for CASSYQRFNEQFF.

V usage is TRBV25-1 and J usage is TRBJ2-3; a weak D match, TRBD1 (5 bases). CDR1 and CDR2 (germline): MGHDK, SYGVNS. The CDR3 runs 15 residues. The V end lost 2 bases, the J end lost 0 bases, and 9 bases lay between the germline ends. The DNA for the CDR3 is TGTGCCAGCAGTGAACGGCCAGGGAGCACAGATACGCAGTATTTT. The encoded protein is CASSERPGSTDTQYF. Together with reference TRBV25-1 and TRBJ2-3, the CDR3 gives the full variable domain: EADIYQTPRYLVIGTGKKITLECSQTMGHDKMYWYQQDPGMELHLIHYSYGVNSTEKGDLSSESTVSRIRTEHFPLTLESARPSHTSQYLCASSERPGSTDTQYFGPGTRLTVL.

The chain carries TRBV4-1 and TRBJ2-7; D gene uncertain. The CDR3 is 15 residues long. Trimming left V 0 bases short and J 2 bases short, with 11 bases between. Germline lookup yields CDR1 MGHRA and CDR2 YSYEKL. The DNA of the CDR3 is TGCGCCAGCAGCCAAGATCCCAGTCTGGCCTACGAGCAGTACTTC. This sequence encodes CASSQDPSLAYEQYF.

The DNA for the CDR3 is TGCGCCAGCAGCTATAGAGAGATGAACACTGAAGCTTTCTTT. Amino acids: CASSYREMNTEAFF. This sequence joins TRBV5-1 and TRBJ1-1; D uncertain. Trimming took off 3 bases at V and 0 bases at J, with 9 bases between the two ends. CDR3 length: 14 amino acids. The germline V gene encodes CDR1 SGHRS and CDR2 YFSETQ.

This chain links TRBV19 with TRBJ2-5; D is perhaps TRBD2 (6 bases). This CDR3 is 15 amino acids long. Germline loops: CDR1 LNHDA, CDR2 SQIVND (reference sequence). Trimming removed 4 bases from V and 0 bases from J, with 12 bases in between. Written as DNA, the CDR3 is TGTGCCAGTAGTAAGGCGGGATTACACCAAGAGACCCAGTACTTC. Translated: CASSKAGLHQETQYF. The complete variable domain, with remaining parts taken from reference TRBV19 and TRBJ2-5, reads DGGITQSPKYLFRKEGQNVTLSCEQNLNHDAMYWYRQDPGQGLRLIYYSQIVNDFQKGDIAEGYSVSREKKESFPLTVTSAQKNPTAFYLCASSKAGLHQETQYFGPGTRLLVL.

Here the CDR3 reads CASSSPTEPQHF. The CDR3 DNA sequence: TGTGCCAGCAGTTCCCCCACGGAGCCCCAGCATTTT. The chain links TRBV28 to TRBJ1-5; D gene unclear. The germline V gene encodes CDR1 MDHEN and CDR2 SYDVKM. Trimming pared 4 bases from V and 8 bases from J, leaving 9 bases between. CDR3 length: 12 residues.

The chain recombines TRBV2 with TRBJ2-2; no firm D call. V lost 6 bases, J lost 5 bases, and 13 bases lay in between. CDR3 length equals 14 residues. CDR1 is SNHLY, CDR2 FYNNEI, per germline. The CDR3 nucleotides read TGTGCCAGCAGCTCCTTGAGTAGTACCGGGGAGCTGTTTTTT. Encoded protein: CASSSLSSTGELFF.

This chain joins TRBV9 and TRBJ1-5; D gene uncertain. Germline CDR1 is SGDLS and CDR2 is YYNGEE. Trimming took off 1 base at V and 5 bases at J, with 10 bases between the two ends. The CDR3 extends over 14 amino acids. The CDR3 DNA is TGTGCCAGCAGCGTAAGTTTCGGTGATCAGCCCCAGCATTTT. Translation: CASSVSFGDQPQHF.

This clone was counted many times. The V and J genes are TRBV20-1 and TRBJ1-2; TRBD1 agrees at 7 bases. The germline gives CDR1 DFQATT, CDR2 SNEGSKA (reference sequence). The CDR3 has 8 amino acids. Germline trimming cut 6 bases from V and 13 bases from J; bases unmatched to any gene: 2. For the CDR3, the DNA is TGCAGTGCAAACAGGGGCACCTTC. Amino acids: CSANRGTF.

V gene TRBV29-1 combines with J gene TRBJ2-5; TRBD2 aligns across 7 bases. This CDR3 is built from 12 residues. V was pared by 8 bases and J by 5 bases, with 8 bases of the junction left unmatched. Looked up from germline, CDR1 is SQVTM and CDR2 is ANQGSEA. The CDR3 DNA reads TGCAGCTTCTACCCCGGGGGGGAGACCCAGTACTTC. This codes for CSFYPGGETQYF. Using reference TRBV29-1 and TRBJ2-5 for the parts outside the CDR3, the full variable domain is SAVISQKPSRDICQRGTSLTIQCQVDSQVTMMFWYRQQPGQSLTLIATANQGSEATYESGFVIDKFPISRPNLTFSTLTVSNMSPEDSSIYLCSFYPGGETQYFGPGTRLLVL.

The chain carries TRBV2 and TRBJ1-6; D not resolved. The length of the CDR3 is 15 residues. In germline, CDR1 is SNHLY, CDR2 FYNNEI. Trimming pared 4 bases from V and 9 bases from J, leaving 16 bases between. CDR3 sequence: CASSAGQVVFSPLHF. DNA for the CDR3: TGTGCCAGCAGTGCTGGGCAGGTAGTGTTTTCACCCCTCCACTTT.

The V and J genes are TRBV13 and TRBJ2-7; D uncertain. The length of the CDR3 is 13 residues. From germline, CDR1 is PRHDT and CDR2 FYEKMQ (reference sequence). Trimming took 1 base from V and 3 from J, leaving 7 bases between them. DNA for the CDR3: TGTGCCAGCAGCTTAGTCCCCGGCTACGAGCAGTACTTC. Residues: CASSLVPGYEQYF.

The gene calls are TRBV29-1 and TRBJ2-7; D is unclear. The CDR3 totals 11 residues. The V and J ends lost 4 bases and 4 bases respectively, with 8 bases between them. Per germline, CDR1 SQVTM and CDR2 ANQGSEA. CDR3 sequence (DNA): TGCAGCGTTGCGACACAATACGAGCAGTACTTC. Residues: CSVATQYEQYF.

The CDR3 nucleotides are TGTGCCAGCACGGGGGGGAGCGTTTACGAGCAGTACTTC. This codes for CASTGGSVYEQYF. The rearrangement joins TRBV6-5 to TRBJ2-7; 8 nucleotides match TRBD2. Germline loops: CDR1 MNHEY, CDR2 SVGAGI. The CDR3 runs 13 residues. The V segment lost 7 bases and the J segment 4 bases; nucleotides outside the gene matches: 6.

The sample holds a few counts of this clone. The chain uses TRBV19 and TRBJ2-1, with 14 bases identical to TRBD2. V gave up 5 bases and J gave up 7 bases; unmatched junction bases: 7. The CDR3 spans 16 residues. The germline V gene encodes CDR1 LNHDA and CDR2 SQIVND (reference sequence). CDR3 sequence reads: CASSAGTSGSKNEQFF. The CDR3 region has the DNA TGTGCCAGTAGTGCGGGGACTAGCGGGAGTAAGAATGAGCAGTTCTTC. The variable domain in full, with the rest retrieved from reference TRBV19 and TRBJ2-1, is DGGITQSPKYLFRKEGQNVTLSCEQNLNHDAMYWYRQDPGQGLRLIYYSQIVNDFQKGDIAEGYSVSREKKESFPLTVTSAQKNPTAFYLCASSAGTSGSKNEQFFGPGTRLTVL.

CDR3 sequence reads: CASRTGDATTNEKLFF. Written as DNA, the CDR3 is TGTGCCAGCAGGACAGGCGATGCTACAACTAATGAAAAACTGTTTTTT. This rearrangement joins TRBV27 to TRBJ1-4, with TRBD1 as a possible D gene (6 bases). This CDR3 is built from 16 residues. The germline V gene encodes CDR1 MNHEY and CDR2 SMNVEV (reference sequence). V dropped 6 bases and J dropped 0 bases, with 14 bases sitting between them.

The V and J genes are TRBV19 and TRBJ1-2; D call uncertain. CDR3 length: 12 residues. V was trimmed by 10 bases and J by 4 bases, leaving 13 bases between them. Germline assignment: CDR1 LNHDA and CDR2 SQIVND (reference sequence). CDR3 DNA sequence: TGTGCCACCGAGACGGGTCCCTATGGCTACACCTTC. Translated: CATETGPYGYTF.